This T cell receptor (beta chain) was retrieved from a study of T cell changes during pregnancy in multiple sclerosis. This table comes from immunoSEQ multiplex PCR, and its TCRdb copy is limited to in-frame clones, with some not included. Of fewer than 65,000 clones detected, around 90% appear once; the ten largest clones hold 0.65% to 1%. CDR3 length: 15 amino acids. Per germline, CDR1 SGHTA and CDR2 FQGNSA. V was cut by 3 bases and J by 1 base, with 12 bases left in between. The chain recombines TRBV7-2 with TRBJ1-1; TRBD1 might be the D (6 bases). The source was peripheral blood, collected before pregnancy. The receptor was isolated from a female donor with multiple sclerosis, enrolled in a pregnancy study. The CDR3 is CASSFTVGGNTEAFF. CDR3 sequence (DNA): TGTGCCAGCAGCTTTACCGTAGGGGGGAACACTGAAGCTTTCTTT.